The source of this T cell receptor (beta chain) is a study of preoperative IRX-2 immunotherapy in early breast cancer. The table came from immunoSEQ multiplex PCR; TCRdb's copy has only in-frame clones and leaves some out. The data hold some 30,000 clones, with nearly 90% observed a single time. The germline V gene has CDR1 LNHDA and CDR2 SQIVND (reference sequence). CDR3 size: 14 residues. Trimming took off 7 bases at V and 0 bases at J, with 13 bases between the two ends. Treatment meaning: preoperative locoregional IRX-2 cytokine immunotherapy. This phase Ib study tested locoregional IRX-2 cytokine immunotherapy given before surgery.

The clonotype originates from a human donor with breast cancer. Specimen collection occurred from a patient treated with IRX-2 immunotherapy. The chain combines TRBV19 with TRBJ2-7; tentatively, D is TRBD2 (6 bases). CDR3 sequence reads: CASTAGRLSYEQYF. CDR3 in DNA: TGTGCCAGTACCGCGGGGAGGCTCTCCTACGAGCAGTACTTC.